Sequencing of this TCR beta chain was carried out in a study of T cell changes during pregnancy in multiple sclerosis. Produced via immunoSEQ multiplex PCR; TCRdb's table is partial and in-frame only. Of tens of thousands of clones listed, about 90% are singletons. The receptor was isolated from a female donor with multiple sclerosis, enrolled in a pregnancy study. Sample: CD8+ T cells from peripheral blood mononuclear cells, taken after pregnancy.

The chain's CDR3 is CASSPPGLAGGLYEQYF. The CDR3 DNA reads as TGTGCCAGCTCACCACCGGGACTAGCGGGAGGGCTCTACGAGCAGTACTTC. This chain links TRBV18 with TRBJ2-7, with 16 bases aligning to TRBD2. Per the germline V gene, CDR1 is KGHSH and CDR2 is LQKENI. Germline trimming cut 0 bases from V and 3 bases from J; bases unmatched to any gene: 2. This CDR3 is built from 17 residues.